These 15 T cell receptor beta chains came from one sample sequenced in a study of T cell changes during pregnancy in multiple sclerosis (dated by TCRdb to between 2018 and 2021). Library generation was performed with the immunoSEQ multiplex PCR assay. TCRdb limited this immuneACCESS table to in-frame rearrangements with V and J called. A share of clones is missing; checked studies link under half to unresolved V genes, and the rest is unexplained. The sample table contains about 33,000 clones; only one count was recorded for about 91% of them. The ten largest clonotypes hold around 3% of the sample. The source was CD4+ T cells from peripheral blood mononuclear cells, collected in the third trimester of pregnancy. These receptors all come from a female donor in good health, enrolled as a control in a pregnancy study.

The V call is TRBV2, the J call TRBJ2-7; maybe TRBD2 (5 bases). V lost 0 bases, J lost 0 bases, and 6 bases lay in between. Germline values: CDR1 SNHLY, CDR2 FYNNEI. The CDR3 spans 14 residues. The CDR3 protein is CASSEAGVSYEQYF. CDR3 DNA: TGTGCCAGCAGTGAAGCGGGAGTCTCCTACGAGCAGTACTTC. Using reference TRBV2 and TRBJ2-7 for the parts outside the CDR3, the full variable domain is EPEVTQTPSHQVTQMGQEVILRCVPISNHLYFYWYRQILGQKVEFLVSFYNNEISEKSEIFDDQFSVERPDGSNFTLKIRSTKLEDSAMYFCASSEAGVSYEQYFGPGTRLTVT.

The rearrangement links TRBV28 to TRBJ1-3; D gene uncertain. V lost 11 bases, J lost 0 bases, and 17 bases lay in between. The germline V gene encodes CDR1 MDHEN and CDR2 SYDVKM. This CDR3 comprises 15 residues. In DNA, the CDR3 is TGTGCCTCTCGCGAGGGTGCTAGCTCTGGAAACACCATATATTTT. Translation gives CASREGASSGNTIYF.

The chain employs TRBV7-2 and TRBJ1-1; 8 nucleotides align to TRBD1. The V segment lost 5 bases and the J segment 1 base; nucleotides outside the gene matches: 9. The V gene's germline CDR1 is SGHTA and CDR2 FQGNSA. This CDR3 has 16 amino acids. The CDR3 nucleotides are TGTGCCAGCAGCCTCACAGGGGGACTATCGAACACTGAAGCTTTCTTT. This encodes CASSLTGGLSNTEAFF.

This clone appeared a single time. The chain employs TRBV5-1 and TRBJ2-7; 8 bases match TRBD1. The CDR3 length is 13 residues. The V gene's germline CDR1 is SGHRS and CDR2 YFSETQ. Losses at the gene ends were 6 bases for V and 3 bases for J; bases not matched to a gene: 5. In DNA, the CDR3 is TGCGCCAGCACCGGTGGACAGGGCTACGAGCAGTACTTC. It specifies CASTGGQGYEQYF.

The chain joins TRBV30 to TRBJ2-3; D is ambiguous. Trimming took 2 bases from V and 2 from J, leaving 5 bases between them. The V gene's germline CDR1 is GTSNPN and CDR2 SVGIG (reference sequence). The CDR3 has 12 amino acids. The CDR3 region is CAWSINTDTQYF. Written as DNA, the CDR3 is TGTGCCTGGAGTATTAACACAGATACGCAGTATTTT.

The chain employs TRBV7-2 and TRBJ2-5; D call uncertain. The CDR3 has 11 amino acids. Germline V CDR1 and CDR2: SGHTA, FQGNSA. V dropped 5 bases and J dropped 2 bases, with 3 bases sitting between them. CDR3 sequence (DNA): TGTGCCAGCAGCCTTCAAGAGACCCAGTACTTC. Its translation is CASSLQETQYF.

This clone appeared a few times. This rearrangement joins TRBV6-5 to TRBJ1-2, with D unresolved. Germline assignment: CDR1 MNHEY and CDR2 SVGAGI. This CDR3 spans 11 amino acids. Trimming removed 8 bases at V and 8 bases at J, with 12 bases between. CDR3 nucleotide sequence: TGTGCCAGCGGAACAGCCTTAGGCTACACCTTC. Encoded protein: CASGTALGYTF.

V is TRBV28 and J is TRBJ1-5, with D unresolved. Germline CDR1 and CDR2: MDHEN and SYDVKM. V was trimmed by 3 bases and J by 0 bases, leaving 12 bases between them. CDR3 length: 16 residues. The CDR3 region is CASSFVGRNSNQPQHF. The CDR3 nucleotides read TGTGCCAGCAGTTTTGTCGGGAGAAATAGCAATCAGCCCCAGCATTTT.

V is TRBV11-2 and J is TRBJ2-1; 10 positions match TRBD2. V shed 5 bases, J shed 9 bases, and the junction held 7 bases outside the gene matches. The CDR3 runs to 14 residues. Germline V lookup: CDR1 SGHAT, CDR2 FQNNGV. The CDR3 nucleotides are TGTGCCAGCAGCAGAGCGGGGGGGCCGCCTGAGCAGTTCTTC. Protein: CASSRAGGPPEQFF.

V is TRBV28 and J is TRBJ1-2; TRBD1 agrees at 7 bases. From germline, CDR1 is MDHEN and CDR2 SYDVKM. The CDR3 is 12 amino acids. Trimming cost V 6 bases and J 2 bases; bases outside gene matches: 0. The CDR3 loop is CASRGQNYGYTF. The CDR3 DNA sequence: TGTGCCAGCAGGGGACAGAACTATGGCTACACCTTC.

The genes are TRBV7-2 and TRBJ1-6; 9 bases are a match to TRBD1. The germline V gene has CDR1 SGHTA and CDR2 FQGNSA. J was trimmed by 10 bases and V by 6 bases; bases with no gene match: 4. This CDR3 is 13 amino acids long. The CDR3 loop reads CASRGQGWSPLHF. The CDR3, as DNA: TGTGCCAGCAGGGGACAGGGATGGTCACCCCTCCACTTT.

CDR3 DNA: TGTGCCAGCAGTCCCCAAGGGGGGGCTAATGAAAAACTGTTTTTT. As protein: CASSPQGGANEKLFF. This sequence joins TRBV28 and TRBJ1-4, with D possibly TRBD1 on 6 matching bases. V lost 5 bases and J 3 bases, leaving 13 bases between the germline ends. This CDR3 contains 15 residues. Germline-derived CDR1 and CDR2 are MDHEN and SYDVKM. Using reference TRBV28 and TRBJ1-4 for the parts outside the CDR3, the full variable domain is DVKVTQSSRYLVKRTGEKVFLECVQDMDHENMFWYRQDPGLGLRLIYFSYDVKMKEKGDIPEGYSVSREKKERFSLILESASTNQTSMYLCASSPQGGANEKLFFGSGTQLSVL.

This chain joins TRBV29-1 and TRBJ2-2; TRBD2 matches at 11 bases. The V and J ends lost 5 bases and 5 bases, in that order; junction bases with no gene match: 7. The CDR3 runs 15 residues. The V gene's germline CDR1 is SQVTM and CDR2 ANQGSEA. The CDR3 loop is CSVLSGRANTGELFF. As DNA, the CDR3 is TGCAGCGTTCTTAGCGGGAGGGCCAATACCGGGGAGCTGTTTTTT.

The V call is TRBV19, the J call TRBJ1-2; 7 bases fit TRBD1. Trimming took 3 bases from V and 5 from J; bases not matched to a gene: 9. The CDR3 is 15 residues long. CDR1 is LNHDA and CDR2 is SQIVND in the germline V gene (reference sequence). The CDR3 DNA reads TGTGCCAGTAGTATGAATACAGGGGTTTGGTATGGCTACACCTTC. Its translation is CASSMNTGVWYGYTF.

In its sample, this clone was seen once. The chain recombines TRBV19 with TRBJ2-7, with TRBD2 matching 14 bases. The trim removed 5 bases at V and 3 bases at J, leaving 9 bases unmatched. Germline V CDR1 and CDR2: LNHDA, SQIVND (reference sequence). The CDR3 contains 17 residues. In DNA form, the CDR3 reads TGTGCCAGTAGTGTCTCCTCGGGACTAGCGGGGGTCTACGAGCAGTACTTC. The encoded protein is CASSVSSGLAGVYEQYF.